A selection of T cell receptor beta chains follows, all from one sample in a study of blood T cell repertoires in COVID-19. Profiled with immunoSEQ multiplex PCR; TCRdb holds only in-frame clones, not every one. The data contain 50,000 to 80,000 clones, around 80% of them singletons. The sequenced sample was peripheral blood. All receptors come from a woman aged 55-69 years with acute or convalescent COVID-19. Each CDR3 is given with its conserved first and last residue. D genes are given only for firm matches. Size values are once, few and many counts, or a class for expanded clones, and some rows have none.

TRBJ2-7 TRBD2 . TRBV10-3 TGTGCCATCAGTGAGTCGGGACTAGCGGGGGGACCCTCCTACGAGCAGTACTTC CAISESGLAGGPSYEQYF
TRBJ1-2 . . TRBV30 TGTGCCTGGAGTGCTGACACCTATTACTATGGCTACACCTTC CAWSADTYYYGYTF
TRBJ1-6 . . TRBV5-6 TGTGCCAGCAGCCCGCCGGGTTCCTATAATTCACCCCTCCACTTT CASSPPGSYNSPLHF
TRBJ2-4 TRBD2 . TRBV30 TGTGCCTGGAGTGGGCTAGCGGGAGTCAAAAACATTCAGTACTTC CAWSGLAGVKNIQYF
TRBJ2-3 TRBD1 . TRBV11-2 TGTGCCAGCAGCCTCTCCGACAGGGGGCAACATACGCAGTATTTT CASSLSDRGQHTQYF
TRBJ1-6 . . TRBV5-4 TGTGCCAGCAGGGATAGGGGCGCGAGTTCACCCCTCCACTTT CASRDRGASSPLHF
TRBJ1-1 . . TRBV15 TGTGCCACCAGCAGGGATCTTGGCGGGGCTTTCTTT CATSRDLGGAFF
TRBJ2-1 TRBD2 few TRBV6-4 TGTGCCAGCTCAGCGGGGGGGGCGGCCATAAATGAGCAGTTCTTC CASSAGGAAINEQFF
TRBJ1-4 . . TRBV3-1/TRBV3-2 TGTGCCAGCAGCCGCGTCCAGGGGTCGAATGAAAAACTGTTTTTT CASSRVQGSNEKLFF
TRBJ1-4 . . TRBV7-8 TGTGCCAGCAGCCTGACAGTAACTAATGAAAAACTGTTTTTT CASSLTVTNEKLFF
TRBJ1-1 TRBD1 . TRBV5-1 TGCGCCAGCAGCTTGGTGGGGACAGGGAACACTGAAGCTTTCTTT CASSLVGTGNTEAFF
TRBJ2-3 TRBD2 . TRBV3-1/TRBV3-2 TGTGCCAGCAGCCACCGCGGGGGGAGCACAGATACGCAGTATTTT CASSHRGGSTDTQYF
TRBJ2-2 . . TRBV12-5 TGTGCTAGTGGTTTGCCTACGGGATCGAACACCGGGGAGCTGTTTTTT CASGLPTGSNTGELFF
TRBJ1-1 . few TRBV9 TGTGCCAGCAGCGTAGTAGTGGGGGCGCCCACTGAAGCTTTCTTT CASSVVVGAPTEAFF
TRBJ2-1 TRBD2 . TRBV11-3 TGTGCCAGCAGCTCAGGGACTAGCGGGGGGGCCATTCAGGATGAGCAGTTCTTC CASSSGTSGGAIQDEQFF
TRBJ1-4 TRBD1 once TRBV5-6 TGTGCCAGCAGCCTTTGGGACAGAGAAAATGAAAAACTGTTTTTT CASSLWDRENEKLFF
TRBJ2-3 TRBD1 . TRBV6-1 TGTGCCAGCAGTGAAACGGACAGGGGGGTCTTGGGTACGCAGTATTTT CASSETDRGVLGTQYF
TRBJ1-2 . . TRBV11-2 TGTGCCAGCAGCCCCCAGGACAAGCATGGCTACACCTTC CASSPQDKHGYTF
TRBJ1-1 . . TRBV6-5 TGTGCCGGCAGACCCAGGGGGAACACTGAAGCTTTCTTT CAGRPRGNTEAFF
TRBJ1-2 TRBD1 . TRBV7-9 TGTGCCAGCAGCTTAGCGGTCCGGGACAGGGGTGAAGGCTACACCTTC CASSLAVRDRGEGYTF
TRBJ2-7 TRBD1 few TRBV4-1 TGCGCCAGCAGCTCCAGGGGGATCGGCGAGCAGTACTTC CASSSRGIGEQYF
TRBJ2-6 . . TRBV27 TGTGCCAGCCGACTCAGGGTCTCCGGGGCCAACGTCCTGACTTTC CASRLRVSGANVLTF
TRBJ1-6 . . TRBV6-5 TGTGCCACCACTGGGGGGAGCCCCTATAATTCACCCCTCCACTTT CATTGGSPYNSPLHF
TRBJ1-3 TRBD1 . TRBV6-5 TGTGCCAGCAGTTACTTCCAGGGGGCTGGAAACACCATATATTTT CASSYFQGAGNTIYF
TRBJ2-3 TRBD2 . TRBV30 TGTGCCTGGAGTGGAGTAGCGGGGGCCAGCACAGATACGCAGTATTTT CAWSGVAGASTDTQYF
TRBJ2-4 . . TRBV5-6 TGTGCCAGCAGCTTCGGGGAGCTCTTAGCCAAAAACATTCAGTACTTC CASSFGELLAKNIQYF
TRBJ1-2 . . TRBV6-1 TGTGCCAGCAGTGAAGGAGTGGGGGGCTATGGCTACACCTTC CASSEGVGGYGYTF
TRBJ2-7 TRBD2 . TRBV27 TGTGCCAGCAGTTTATTTCCTAGCGGGGGGCTGAGCTCCTACGAGCAGTACTTC CASSLFPSGGLSSYEQYF
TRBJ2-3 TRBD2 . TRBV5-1 TGCGCCAGCAACTCCGGGACTAGCGGGGATACGCAGTATTTT CASNSGTSGDTQYF